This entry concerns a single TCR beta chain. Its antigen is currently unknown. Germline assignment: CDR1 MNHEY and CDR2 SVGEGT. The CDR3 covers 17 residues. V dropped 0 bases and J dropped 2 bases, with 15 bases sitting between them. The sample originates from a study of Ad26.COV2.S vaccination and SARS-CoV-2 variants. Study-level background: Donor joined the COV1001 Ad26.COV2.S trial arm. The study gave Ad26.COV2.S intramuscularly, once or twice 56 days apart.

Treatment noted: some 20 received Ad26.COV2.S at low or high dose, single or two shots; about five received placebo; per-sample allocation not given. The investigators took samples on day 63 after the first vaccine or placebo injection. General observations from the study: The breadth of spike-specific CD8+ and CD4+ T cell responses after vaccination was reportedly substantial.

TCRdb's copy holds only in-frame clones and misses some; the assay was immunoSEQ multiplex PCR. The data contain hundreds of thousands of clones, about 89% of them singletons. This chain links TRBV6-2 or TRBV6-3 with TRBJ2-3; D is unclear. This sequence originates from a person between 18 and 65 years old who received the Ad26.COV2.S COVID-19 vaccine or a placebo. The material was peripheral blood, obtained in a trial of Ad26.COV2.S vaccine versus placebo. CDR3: CASSYSNSLSYTDTQYF. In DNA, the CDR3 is TGTGCCAGCAGTTACTCGAATAGCCTGTCTTACACAGATACGCAGTATTTT.